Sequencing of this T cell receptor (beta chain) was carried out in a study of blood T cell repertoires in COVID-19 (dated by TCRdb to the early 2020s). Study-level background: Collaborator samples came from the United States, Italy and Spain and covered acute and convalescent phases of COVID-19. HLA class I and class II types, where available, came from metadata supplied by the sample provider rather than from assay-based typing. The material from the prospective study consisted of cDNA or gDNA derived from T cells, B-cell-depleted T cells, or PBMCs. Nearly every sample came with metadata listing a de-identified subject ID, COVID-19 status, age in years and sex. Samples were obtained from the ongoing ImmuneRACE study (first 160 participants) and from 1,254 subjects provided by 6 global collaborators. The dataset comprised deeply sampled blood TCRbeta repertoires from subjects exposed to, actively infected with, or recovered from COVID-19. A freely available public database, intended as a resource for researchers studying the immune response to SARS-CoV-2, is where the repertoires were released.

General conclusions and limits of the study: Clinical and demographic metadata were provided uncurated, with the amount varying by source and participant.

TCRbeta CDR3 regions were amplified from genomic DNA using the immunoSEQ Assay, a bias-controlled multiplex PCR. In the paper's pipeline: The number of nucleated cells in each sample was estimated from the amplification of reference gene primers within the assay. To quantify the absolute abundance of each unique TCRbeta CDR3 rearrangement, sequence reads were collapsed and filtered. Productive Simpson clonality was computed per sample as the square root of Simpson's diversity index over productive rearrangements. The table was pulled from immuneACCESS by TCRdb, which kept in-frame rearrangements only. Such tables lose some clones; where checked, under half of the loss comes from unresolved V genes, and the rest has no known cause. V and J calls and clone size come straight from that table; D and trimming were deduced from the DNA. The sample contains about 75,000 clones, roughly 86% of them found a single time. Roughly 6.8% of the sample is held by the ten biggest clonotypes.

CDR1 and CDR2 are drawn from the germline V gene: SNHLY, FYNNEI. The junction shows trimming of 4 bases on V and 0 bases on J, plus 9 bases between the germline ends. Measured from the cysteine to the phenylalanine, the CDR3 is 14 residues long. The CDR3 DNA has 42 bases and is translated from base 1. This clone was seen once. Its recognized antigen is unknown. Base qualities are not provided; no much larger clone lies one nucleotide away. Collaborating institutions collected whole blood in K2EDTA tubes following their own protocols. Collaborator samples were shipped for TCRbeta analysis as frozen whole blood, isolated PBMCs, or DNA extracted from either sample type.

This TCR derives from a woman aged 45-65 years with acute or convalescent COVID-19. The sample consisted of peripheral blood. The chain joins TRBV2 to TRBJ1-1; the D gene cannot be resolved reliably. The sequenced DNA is TGTGCCAGCAGTGGCGTCGGAGTGAACACTGAAGCTTTCTTT. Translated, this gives CASSGVGVNTEAFF. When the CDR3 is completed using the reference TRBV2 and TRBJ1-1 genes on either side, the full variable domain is EPEVTQTPSHQVTQMGQEVILRCVPISNHLYFYWYRQILGQKVEFLVSFYNNEISEKSEIFDDQFSVERPDGSNFTLKIRSTKLEDSAMYFCASSGVGVNTEAFFGQGTRLTVV.